One and the same sample provided the 14 T cell receptor beta chains below, sequenced in a study of CD8 T cells in Susac syndrome. cDNA came from roughly 0.47 to 1 ug RNA primed by random hexamers. TCRdb redid the calling of the immunoSEQ multiplex PCR reads with MiXCR, one entry per CDR3 protein. The sample holds about 180,000 distinct CDR3 sequences, around 94% seen once. What was sequenced was CD4+ T cells from PBMCs. The receptors stem from a human donor with Susac syndrome.

The chain has TRBV23-1 and TRBJ2-2; perhaps TRBD2 as D (5 bases). TRBV23-1 is known as an ORF, though its function is uncertain. This CDR3 is 14 amino acids long. CDR3 region: CAYSDSTGPGELFF. The DNA for the CDR3 is TGCGCTTATTCGGACTCCACCGGACCCGGGGAGCTGTTTTTT.

This clonotype was seen only once. The chain has TRBV3-1 and TRBJ2-5; D remains ambiguous. Trimming removed 3 bases at V and 9 bases at J, with 14 bases between. This CDR3 comprises 13 residues. Per the germline V gene, CDR1 is LGHDT and CDR2 is YNNKEL (reference sequence). This CDR3 is CASSHTLEGPQYF. CDR3 nucleotide sequence: TGTGCCAGCAGCCATACATTAGAAGGGCCCCAGTACTTC.

The gene calls are TRBV20-1 and TRBJ2-3, with 7 bases aligning to TRBD2. V lost 0 bases to trimming and J lost 4 bases; unmatched junction nucleotides: 4. This CDR3 region has 14 residues. The V gene's germline CDR1 is DFQATT and CDR2 SNEGSKA (reference sequence). The CDR3, as DNA: TGCAGTGCTAGAGATTCGGGGGGTTCAGATACGCAGTATTTT. The encoded protein is CSARDSGGSDTQYF.

The chain combines TRBV5-1 with TRBJ1-4; 10 bases are shared with TRBD1. With 3 bases clipped from V and 0 bases from J, the junction kept 11 bases outside the gene matches. This CDR3 has 19 residues. Germline-derived CDR1 and CDR2 are SGHRS and YFSETQ. CDR3 in amino acids: CASSYTPWTGGATNEKLFF. In nucleotides, the CDR3 is TGCGCCAGCAGCTACACACCATGGACAGGGGGAGCAACTAATGAAAAACTGTTTTTT.

The CDR3 loop is CASSPSPANTEAFF. CDR3 nucleotides: TGCGCCAGCAGCCCCTCCCCCGCCAACACTGAAGCTTTCTTT. The chain is built from TRBV5-1 and TRBJ1-1; D is unclear. Looked up from germline, CDR1 is SGHRS and CDR2 is YFSETQ. This CDR3 spans 14 amino acids. V was clipped by 4 bases and J by 2 bases, with 12 bases between them.

The J gene is TRBJ2-7, the V gene TRBV28, with D tentatively TRBD2 (7 bases). Trimming took 3 bases from V and 2 from J, leaving 17 bases between them. CDR3 length: 16 residues. Germline V CDR1 and CDR2: MDHEN, SYDVKM. The CDR3 coding sequence is TGTGCCAGCAGTTTCCTAGGGGGGGACGGAGCCTACGAGCAGTACTTC. Protein: CASSFLGGDGAYEQYF.

The rearrangement links TRBV28 to TRBJ1-1, with D possibly matching TRBD1 (5 bases). Deletions cut 0 bases from V and 5 bases from J, with 16 bases between. Germline lookup yields CDR1 MDHEN and CDR2 SYDVKM. The CDR3 is 16 amino acids. The CDR3 region has the DNA TGTGCCAGCAGTTTATGGTCGGGACCTAGGCGGACTGAAGCTTTCTTT. It is translated as CASSLWSGPRRTEAFF.

CDR3 sequence reads: CASSLVTETQYF. In nucleotides, the CDR3 is TGTGCCAGCAGCTTAGTCACAGAGACCCAGTACTTC. The chain links TRBV11-2 to TRBJ2-5; D not certain. This CDR3 comprises 12 residues. Trimming left V 1 base short and J 4 bases short, with 4 bases between. Germline V gives CDR1 SGHAT, CDR2 FQNNGV.

The gene calls are TRBV20-1 and TRBJ2-2, with 8 bases identical to TRBD2. The trim removed 2 bases at V and 6 bases at J, leaving 17 bases unmatched. This CDR3 spans 18 amino acids. The germline V gene encodes CDR1 DFQATT and CDR2 SNEGSKA (reference sequence). The CDR3 sequence: CSARWGLVFPKGAGELFF. DNA of the CDR3: TGCAGTGCTAGATGGGGACTAGTGTTCCCAAAGGGGGCCGGGGAGCTGTTTTTT.

The chain combines TRBV9 with TRBJ1-4; D gene uncertain. This CDR3 spans 13 amino acids. Germline assignment: CDR1 SGDLS and CDR2 YYNGEE. The V end was cut by 3 bases, the J end by 3 bases, with 6 bases between. The CDR3 DNA sequence: TGTGCCAGCAGCGGGGAACCTAATGAAAAACTGTTTTTT. Protein product: CASSGEPNEKLFF.

The chain joins TRBV10-3 to TRBJ1-2, with no clear D. Germline CDR1 reads ENHRY; CDR2 reads SYGVKD. This CDR3 region has 16 residues. Trimming left V 3 bases short and J 0 bases short, with 14 bases between. The DNA for the CDR3 is TGTGCCATCAGTGATACCCGACAAGGTTCTAACTATGGCTACACCTTC. Amino acids: CAISDTRQGSNYGYTF.

This clonotype was detected only once. V and J are TRBV24-1 and TRBJ2-3; 7 bases align to TRBD1. From germline, CDR1 is KGHDR and CDR2 SFDVKD. The CDR3 has 14 residues. Trimming cost V 5 bases and J 2 bases; bases outside gene matches: 3. The CDR3 reads CATSGTGHTDTQYF. DNA for the CDR3: TGTGCCACCAGTGGGACAGGACACACAGATACGCAGTATTTT.

There are a few counts of this clonotype. The V gene is TRBV11-2, the J gene TRBJ2-5; D is undetermined. The V end lost 1 base, the J end lost 4 bases, and 4 bases lay between the germline ends. The CDR3 covers 12 residues. CDR1 is SGHAT and CDR2 is FQNNGV in the germline V gene. The CDR3: CASSLVLETQYF. The CDR3 bases are TGTGCCAGCAGCTTAGTCTTAGAGACCCAGTACTTC. Drawing the rest from reference TRBV11-2 and TRBJ2-5, the complete variable domain is EAGVAQSPRYKIIEKRQSVAFWCNPISGHATLYWYQQILGQGPKLLIQFQNNGVVDDSQLPKDRFSAERLKGVDSTLKIQPAKLEDSAVYLCASSLVLETQYFGPGTRLLVL.

V is TRBV20-1 and J is TRBJ1-1; D gene ambiguous. Germline lookup yields CDR1 DFQATT and CDR2 SNEGSKA (reference sequence). This CDR3 spans 10 amino acids. The CDR3 DNA is TGCAGCCCTAGGGCAGATGAAGCTTTCTTT. Amino acid sequence: CSPRADEAFF.